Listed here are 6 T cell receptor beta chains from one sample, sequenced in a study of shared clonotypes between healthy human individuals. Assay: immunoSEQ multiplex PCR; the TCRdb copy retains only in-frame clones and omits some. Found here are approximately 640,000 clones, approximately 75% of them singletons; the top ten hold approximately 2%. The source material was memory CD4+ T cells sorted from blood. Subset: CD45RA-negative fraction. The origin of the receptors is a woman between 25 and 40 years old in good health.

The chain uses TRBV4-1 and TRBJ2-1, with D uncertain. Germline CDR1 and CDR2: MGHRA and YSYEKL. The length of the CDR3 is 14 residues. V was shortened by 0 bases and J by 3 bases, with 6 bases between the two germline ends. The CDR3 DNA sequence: TGCGCCAGCAGCCAAGATCTTGTCTACAATGAGCAGTTCTTC. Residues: CASSQDLVYNEQFF.

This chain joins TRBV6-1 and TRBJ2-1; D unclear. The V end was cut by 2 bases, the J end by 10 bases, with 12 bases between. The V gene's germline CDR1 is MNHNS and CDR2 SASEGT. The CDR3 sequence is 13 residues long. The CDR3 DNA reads TGTGCCAGCAGTGAATTTAGGGTTGGAGAGCAGTTCTTC. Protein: CASSEFRVGEQFF.

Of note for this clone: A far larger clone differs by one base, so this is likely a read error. This chain's CDR3 is CASSFSDTQYF. CDR3 nucleotide sequence: TGTGCCAGCAGTTTCTCAGATACGCAGTATTTT. The V and J genes are TRBV28 and TRBJ2-3, with D hard to call. Per the germline V gene, CDR1 is MDHEN and CDR2 is SYDVKM. Trimming removed 3 bases from V and 4 bases from J, with 2 bases in between. This CDR3 is built from 11 residues.

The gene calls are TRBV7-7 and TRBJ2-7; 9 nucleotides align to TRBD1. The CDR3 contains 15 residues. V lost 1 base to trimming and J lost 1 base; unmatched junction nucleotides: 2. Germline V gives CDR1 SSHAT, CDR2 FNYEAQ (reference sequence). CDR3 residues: CASSLGTGVSYEQYF. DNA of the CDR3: TGTGCCAGCAGCTTAGGGACAGGGGTGTCCTACGAGCAGTACTTC.

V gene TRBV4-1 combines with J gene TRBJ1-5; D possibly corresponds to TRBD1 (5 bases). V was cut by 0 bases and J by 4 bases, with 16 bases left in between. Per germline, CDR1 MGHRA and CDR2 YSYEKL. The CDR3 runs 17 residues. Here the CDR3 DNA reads TGCGCCAGCAGCCAAGACGCCAGGGCAGGTTCAAATCAGCCCCAGCATTTT. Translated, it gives CASSQDARAGSNQPQHF.

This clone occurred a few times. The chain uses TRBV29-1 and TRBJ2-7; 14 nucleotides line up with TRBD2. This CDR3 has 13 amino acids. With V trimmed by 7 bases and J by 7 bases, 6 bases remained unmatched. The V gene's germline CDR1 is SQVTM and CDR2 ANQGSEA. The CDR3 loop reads CSGTSGRLGEQYF. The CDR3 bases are TGCAGCGGGACTAGCGGGAGGTTGGGGGAGCAGTACTTC.